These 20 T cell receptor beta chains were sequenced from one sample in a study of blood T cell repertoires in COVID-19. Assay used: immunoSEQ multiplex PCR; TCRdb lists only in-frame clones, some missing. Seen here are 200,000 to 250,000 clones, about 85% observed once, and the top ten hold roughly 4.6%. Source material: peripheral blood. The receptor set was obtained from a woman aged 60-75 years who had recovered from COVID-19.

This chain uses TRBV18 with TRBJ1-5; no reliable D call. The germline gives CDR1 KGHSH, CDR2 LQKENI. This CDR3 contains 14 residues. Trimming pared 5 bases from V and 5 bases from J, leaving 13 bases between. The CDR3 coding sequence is TGTGCCAGCTCAATCGCTCCTACAGATCAGCCCCAGCATTTT. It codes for CASSIAPTDQPQHF.

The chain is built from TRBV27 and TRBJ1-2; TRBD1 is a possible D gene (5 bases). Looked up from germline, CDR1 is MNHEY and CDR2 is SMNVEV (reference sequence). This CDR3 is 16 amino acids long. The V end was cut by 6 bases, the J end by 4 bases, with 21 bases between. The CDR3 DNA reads TGTGCCAGCAGCCAATCGGGAGGACACTCGAGCTATGGCTACACCTTC. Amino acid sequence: CASSQSGGHSSYGYTF.

In DNA form, the CDR3 reads TGTGCCTGGAGTGTCGGAGGGGGGGCCGCCCACGAGCAGTACTTC. Translated, it gives CAWSVGGGAAHEQYF. The chain has TRBV30 and TRBJ2-7, with a weak D call TRBD2 (7 bases). Germline values: CDR1 GTSNPN, CDR2 SVGIG (reference sequence). The CDR3 contains 15 residues. V gave up 0 bases and J gave up 5 bases, with 17 bases separating them.

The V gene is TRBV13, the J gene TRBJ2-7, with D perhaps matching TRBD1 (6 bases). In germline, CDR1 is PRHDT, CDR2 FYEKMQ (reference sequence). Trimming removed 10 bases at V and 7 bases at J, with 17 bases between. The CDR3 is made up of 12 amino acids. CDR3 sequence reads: CATGQRRKEQYF. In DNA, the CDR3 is TGTGCCACAGGACAGCGGAGGAAGGAGCAGTACTTC.

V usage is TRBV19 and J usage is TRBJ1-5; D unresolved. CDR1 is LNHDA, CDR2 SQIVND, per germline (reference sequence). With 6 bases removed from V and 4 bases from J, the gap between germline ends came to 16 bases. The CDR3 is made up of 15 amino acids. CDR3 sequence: CASRIGSAMNQPQHF. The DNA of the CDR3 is TGTGCCAGTAGGATTGGCAGCGCGATGAATCAGCCCCAGCATTTT.

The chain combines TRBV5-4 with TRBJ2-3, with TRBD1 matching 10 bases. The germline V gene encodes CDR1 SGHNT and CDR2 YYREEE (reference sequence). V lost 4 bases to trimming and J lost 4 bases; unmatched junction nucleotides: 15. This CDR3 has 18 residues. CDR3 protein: CASSGVPGQGPVADTQYF. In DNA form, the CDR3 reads TGTGCCAGCAGCGGTGTCCCGGGACAGGGGCCGGTAGCAGATACGCAGTATTTT.

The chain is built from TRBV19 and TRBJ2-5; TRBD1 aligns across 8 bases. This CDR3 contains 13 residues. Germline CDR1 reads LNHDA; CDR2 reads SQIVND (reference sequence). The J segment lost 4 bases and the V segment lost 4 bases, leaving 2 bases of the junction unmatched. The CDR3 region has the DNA TGTGCCAGTAGTACGACAGGGGTAGAGACCCAGTACTTC. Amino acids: CASSTTGVETQYF.

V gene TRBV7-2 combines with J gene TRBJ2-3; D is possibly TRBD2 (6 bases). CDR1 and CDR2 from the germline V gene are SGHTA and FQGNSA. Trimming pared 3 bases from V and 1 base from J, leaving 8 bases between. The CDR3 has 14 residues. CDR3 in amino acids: CASSFGGGTDTQYF. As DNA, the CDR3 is TGTGCCAGCAGCTTTGGCGGGGGCACAGATACGCAGTATTTT.

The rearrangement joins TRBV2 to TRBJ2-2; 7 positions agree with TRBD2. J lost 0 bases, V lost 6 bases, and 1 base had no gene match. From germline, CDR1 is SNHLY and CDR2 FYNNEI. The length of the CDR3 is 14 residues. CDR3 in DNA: TGTGCCAGCAGGGGGGGGTCGAACACCGGGGAGCTGTTTTTT. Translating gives CASRGGSNTGELFF.

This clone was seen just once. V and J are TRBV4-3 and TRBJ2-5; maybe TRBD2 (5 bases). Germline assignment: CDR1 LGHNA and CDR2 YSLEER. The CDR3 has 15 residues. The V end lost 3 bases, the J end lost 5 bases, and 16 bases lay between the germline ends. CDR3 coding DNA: TGCGCCAGCAGCCAGGAGGCCTTCGGAGGCGAGACCCAGTACTTC. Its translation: CASSQEAFGGETQYF.

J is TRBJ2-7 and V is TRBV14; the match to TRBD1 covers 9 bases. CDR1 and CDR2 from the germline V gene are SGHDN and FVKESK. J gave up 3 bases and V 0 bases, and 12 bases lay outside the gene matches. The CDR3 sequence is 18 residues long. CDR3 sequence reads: CASSQDYRGMGQGYEQYF. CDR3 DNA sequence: TGTGCCAGCAGCCAAGATTATAGGGGGATGGGACAGGGCTACGAGCAGTACTTC.

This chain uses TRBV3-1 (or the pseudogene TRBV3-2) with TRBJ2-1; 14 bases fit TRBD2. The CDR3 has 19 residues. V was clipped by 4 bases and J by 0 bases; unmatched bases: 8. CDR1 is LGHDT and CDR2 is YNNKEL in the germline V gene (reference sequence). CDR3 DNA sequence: TGTGCCAGCAGCCCGTTGGGACTAGCGGGGGAAAGCTCCTACAATGAGCAGTTCTTC. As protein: CASSPLGLAGESSYNEQFF.

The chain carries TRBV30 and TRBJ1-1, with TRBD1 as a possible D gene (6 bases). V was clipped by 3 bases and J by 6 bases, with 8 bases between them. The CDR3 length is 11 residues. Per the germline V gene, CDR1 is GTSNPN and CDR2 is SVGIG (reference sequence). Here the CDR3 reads CAWRGAAEAFF. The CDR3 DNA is TGTGCCTGGAGGGGGGCGGCTGAAGCTTTCTTT.

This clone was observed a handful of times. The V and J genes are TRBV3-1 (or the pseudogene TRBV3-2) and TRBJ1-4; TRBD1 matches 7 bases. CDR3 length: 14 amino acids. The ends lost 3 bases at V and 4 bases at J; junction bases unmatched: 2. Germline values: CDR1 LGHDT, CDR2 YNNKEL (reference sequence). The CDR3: CASSQGQINEKLFF. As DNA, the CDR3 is TGTGCCAGCAGCCAGGGACAGATTAATGAAAAACTGTTTTTT.

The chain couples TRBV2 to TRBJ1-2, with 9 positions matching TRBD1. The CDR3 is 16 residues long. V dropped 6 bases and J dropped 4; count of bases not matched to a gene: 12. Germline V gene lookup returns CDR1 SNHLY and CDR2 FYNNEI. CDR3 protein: CASRGGTGGAAYGYTF. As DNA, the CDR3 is TGTGCCAGCAGGGGAGGAACAGGGGGCGCAGCCTATGGCTACACCTTC.

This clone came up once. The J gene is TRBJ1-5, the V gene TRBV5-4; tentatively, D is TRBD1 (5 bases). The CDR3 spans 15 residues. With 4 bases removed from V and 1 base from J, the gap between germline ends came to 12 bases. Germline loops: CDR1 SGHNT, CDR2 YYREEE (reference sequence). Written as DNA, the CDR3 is TGTGCCAGCAGCCTGGGGGAGCAAAGCAATCAGCCCCAGCATTTT. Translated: CASSLGEQSNQPQHF. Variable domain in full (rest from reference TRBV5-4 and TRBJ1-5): ETGVTQSPTHLIKTRGQQVTLRCSSQSGHNTVSWYQQALGQGPQFIFQYYREEENGRGNFPPRFSGLQFPNYSSELNVNALELDDSALYLCASSLGEQSNQPQHFGDGTRLSIL.

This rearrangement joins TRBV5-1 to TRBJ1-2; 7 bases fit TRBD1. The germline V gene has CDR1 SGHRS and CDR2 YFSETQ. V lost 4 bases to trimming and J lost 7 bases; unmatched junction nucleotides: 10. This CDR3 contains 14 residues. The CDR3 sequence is CASSPYGQASGYTF. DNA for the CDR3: TGCGCCAGCAGCCCCTATGGACAGGCAAGTGGCTACACCTTC.

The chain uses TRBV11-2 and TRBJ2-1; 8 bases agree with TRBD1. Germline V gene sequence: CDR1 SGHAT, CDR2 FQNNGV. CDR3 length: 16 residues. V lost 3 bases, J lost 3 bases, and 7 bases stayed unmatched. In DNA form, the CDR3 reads TGTGCCAGCAGCTTCAAACGGGACAGGAGCTACAATGAGCAGTTCTTC. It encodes CASSFKRDRSYNEQFF.

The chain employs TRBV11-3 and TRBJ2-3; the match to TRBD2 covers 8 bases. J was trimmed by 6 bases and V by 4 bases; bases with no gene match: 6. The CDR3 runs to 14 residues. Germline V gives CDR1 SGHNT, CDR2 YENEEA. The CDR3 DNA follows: TGTGCCAGCAGCTCCCCCCGCGGGGGGGATACGCAGTATTTT. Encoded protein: CASSSPRGGDTQYF.

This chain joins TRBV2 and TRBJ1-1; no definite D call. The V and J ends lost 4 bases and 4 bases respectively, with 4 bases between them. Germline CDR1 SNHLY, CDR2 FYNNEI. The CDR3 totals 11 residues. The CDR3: CASSVITEAFF. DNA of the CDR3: TGTGCCAGCAGTGTCATCACTGAAGCTTTCTTT.